Following are 8 T cell receptor beta chains from one sample sequenced in a study of PD-1 blockade in mismatch repair-deficient tumors. Their antigens remain unidentified. Assay used: immunoSEQ multiplex PCR; TCRdb lists only in-frame clones, some missing. Of roughly 13,000 clones listed, around 87% were seen once; the top ten hold over 4.5%. Specified time point: approximately 9-day in vitro stimulation with candidate neoantigen peptide 6. Sequenced material: cells cultured in vitro, taken from a patient treated with pembrolizumab. All receptors derive from an adult with mismatch repair-deficient cancer.

The V gene is TRBV5-5, the J gene TRBJ2-5; D is undetermined. Germline CDR1 SGHKS, CDR2 YYEKEE (reference sequence). CDR3 length: 13 residues. Trimming removed 0 bases from V and 5 bases from J, with 8 bases in between. The DNA for the CDR3 is TGTGCCAGCAGCTTGGCGATCGAGGAGACCCAGTACTTC. Translation gives CASSLAIEETQYF.

The rearrangement joins TRBV19 to TRBJ1-5; a possible D gene is TRBD1 (5 bases). The CDR3 has 17 amino acids. The V end lost 3 bases, the J end lost 9 bases, and 24 bases lay between the germline ends. Germline CDR1 and CDR2: LNHDA and SQIVND (reference sequence). In DNA form, the CDR3 reads TGTGCCAGTAGTATCCCGCCGGGACCTTATAGGGAACCGCCCCAGCATTTT. It codes for CASSIPPGPYREPPQHF.

This chain joins TRBV5-5 and TRBJ1-1; D is uncertain. With 0 bases removed from V and 1 base from J, the gap between germline ends came to 10 bases. The germline gives CDR1 SGHKS, CDR2 YYEKEE (reference sequence). The CDR3 has 15 amino acids. CDR3 coding DNA: TGTGCCAGCAGCTTGGGAGGACTGGCGAACACTGAAGCTTTCTTT. This sequence encodes CASSLGGLANTEAFF.

The chain combines TRBV20-1 with TRBJ1-2; D is unresolved. The CDR3 runs to 11 residues. V was shortened by 3 bases and J by 6 bases, with 8 bases between the two germline ends. Germline CDR1 is DFQATT and CDR2 is SNEGSKA (reference sequence). The CDR3: CSASLDDGYTF. The DNA of the CDR3 is TGCAGTGCTAGCTTGGATGATGGCTACACCTTC.

The chain employs TRBV5-4 and TRBJ2-1, with D perhaps being TRBD1 or TRBD2 (5 bases each). The CDR3 runs 19 residues. The V gene lost 3 bases and the J gene lost 4 bases, with 26 bases spanning the gap. The V gene's germline CDR1 is SGHNT and CDR2 YYREEE (reference sequence). In DNA form, the CDR3 reads TGTGCCAGCAGCTCCCCGGGGCCCCCTAACGTGGTCCGTTACAATGAGCAGTTCTTC. Its protein is CASSSPGPPNVVRYNEQFF.

The chain links TRBV7-8 to TRBJ1-1; D may be TRBD1 (5 bases). CDR3 length: 16 amino acids. Deletions cut 1 base from V and 0 bases from J, with 12 bases between. Germline CDR1 reads SGHVS; CDR2 reads FQNEAQ. CDR3 DNA sequence: TGTGCCAGCAGCTTAGGATGGACACGACTGAACACTGAAGCTTTCTTT. This translates into CASSLGWTRLNTEAFF.

This clone was counted once. J is TRBJ2-1 and V is TRBV10-2, with D tentatively TRBD2 (6 bases). Trimming cost V 2 bases and J 4 bases, with 9 bases left between them. This CDR3 contains 14 residues. The germline V gene encodes CDR1 WSHSY and CDR2 SAAADI. The chain's CDR3 is CASSENGGYNEQFF. The CDR3 DNA follows: TGCGCCAGCAGTGAGAACGGGGGTTACAATGAGCAGTTCTTC.

This rearrangement joins TRBV11-1 to TRBJ2-1; 11 bases are shared with TRBD2. The junction had 9 bases not matched to a gene; V was cut back by 5 bases and J by 0 bases. This CDR3 has 18 amino acids. Germline V gene lookup returns CDR1 SGHAT and CDR2 FQDESV (reference sequence). The CDR3 loop is CASSQPGLADFSYNEQFF. CDR3 nucleotide sequence: TGTGCCAGCAGCCAGCCGGGACTAGCGGACTTCTCCTACAATGAGCAGTTCTTC.